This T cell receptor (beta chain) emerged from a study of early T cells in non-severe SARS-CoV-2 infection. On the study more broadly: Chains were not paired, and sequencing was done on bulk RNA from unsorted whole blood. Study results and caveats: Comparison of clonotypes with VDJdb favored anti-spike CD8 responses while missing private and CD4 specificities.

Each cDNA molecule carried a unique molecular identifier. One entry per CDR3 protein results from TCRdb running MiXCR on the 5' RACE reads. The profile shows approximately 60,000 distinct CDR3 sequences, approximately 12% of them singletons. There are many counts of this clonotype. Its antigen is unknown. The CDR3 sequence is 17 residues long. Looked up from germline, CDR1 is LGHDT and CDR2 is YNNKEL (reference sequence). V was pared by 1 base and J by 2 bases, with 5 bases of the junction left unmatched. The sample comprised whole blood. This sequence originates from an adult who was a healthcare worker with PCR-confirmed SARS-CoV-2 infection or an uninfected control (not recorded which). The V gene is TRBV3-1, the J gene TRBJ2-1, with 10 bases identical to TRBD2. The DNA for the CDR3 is TGTGCCAGCAGCCAAGGGTTCAGCGGGGGGGCCTACAATGAGCAGTTCTTC. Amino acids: CASSQGFSGGAYNEQFF.